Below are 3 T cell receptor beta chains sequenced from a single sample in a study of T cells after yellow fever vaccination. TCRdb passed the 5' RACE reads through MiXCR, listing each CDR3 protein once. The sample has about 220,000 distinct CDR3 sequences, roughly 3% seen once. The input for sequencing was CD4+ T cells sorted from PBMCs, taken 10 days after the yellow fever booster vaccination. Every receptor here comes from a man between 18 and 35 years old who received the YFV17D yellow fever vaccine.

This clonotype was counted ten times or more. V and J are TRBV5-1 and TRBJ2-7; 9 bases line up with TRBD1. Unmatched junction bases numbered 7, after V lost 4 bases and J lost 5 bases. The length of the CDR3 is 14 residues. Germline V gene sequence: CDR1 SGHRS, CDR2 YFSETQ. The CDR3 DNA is TGCGCCAGCAGCGAAGGACAGGGGATACACGAGCAGTACGTC. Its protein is CASSEGQGIHEQYV.

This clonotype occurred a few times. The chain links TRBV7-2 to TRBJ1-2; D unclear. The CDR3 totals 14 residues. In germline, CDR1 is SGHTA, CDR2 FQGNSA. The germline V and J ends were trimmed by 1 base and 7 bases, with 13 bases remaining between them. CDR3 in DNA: TGTGCCAGCAGCTTAGAGTCCGGGGTCCGTGGCTACACCTTC. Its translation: CASSLESGVRGYTF.

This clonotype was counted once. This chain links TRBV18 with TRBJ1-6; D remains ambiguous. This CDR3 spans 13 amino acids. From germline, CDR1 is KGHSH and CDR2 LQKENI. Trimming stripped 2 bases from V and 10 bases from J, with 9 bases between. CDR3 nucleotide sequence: TGTGCCAGCTCACCAGGGGTAGACTCACCCCTCCACTTT. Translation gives CASSPGVDSPLHF.